This T cell receptor beta chain was captured in a study of blood T cell repertoires in COVID-19. While infection was still active, Seattle patients were enrolled and then followed longitudinally. The CDR3 has 17 residues. CDR1 and CDR2 (germline): LNHDA, SQIVND (reference sequence). Unmatched junction bases numbered 9, after V lost 1 base and J lost 4 bases. Assay: immunoSEQ multiplex PCR; the TCRdb copy retains only in-frame clones and omits some. The table lists 90,000 or so clones, around nine tenths of them singletons. Sequenced: peripheral blood. The TCR sequence derives from a woman aged 55-70 years with COVID-19, enrolled during active disease. V usage is TRBV19 and J usage is TRBJ1-2; 10 nucleotides align to TRBD1. The DNA of the CDR3 is TGTGCCAGTAGTATAGCCCTCTCGACAGGGGGCATCTATGGCTACACCTTC. This gives the protein CASSIALSTGGIYGYTF. The full variable domain, in which reference TRBV19 and TRBJ1-2 provide the parts outside the CDR3, is DGGITQSPKYLFRKEGQNVTLSCEQNLNHDAMYWYRQDPGQGLRLIYYSQIVNDFQKGDIAEGYSVSREKKESFPLTVTSAQKNPTAFYLCASSIALSTGGIYGYTFGSGTRLTVV.